The 29 T cell receptor beta chains presented below share a single source sample, sequenced in a study of shared clonotypes between healthy human individuals (TCRdb year 2020). The library was prepared using the immunoSEQ multiplex PCR assay. TCRdb holds this immuneACCESS table with in-frame rearrangements only. Some clones are missing; in checked studies, unresolved V genes explain under half, and the rest has no known cause. The sample contains fewer than 3 million clones, 80% to 95% of them found a single time. Together, the top ten hold roughly 0.34% of the sample. What was sequenced was naive CD4+ T cells from PBMCs. The sample's cell subset or site label, decoded: CD45RA+ positively selected. The receptors here all came from a man younger than 35 in good health. Some clones in this sample may be carry-over from other donors' samples.

The J gene is TRBJ1-4, the V gene TRBV28; 7 bases match TRBD1. Germline V gene data show CDR1 as MDHEN and CDR2 as SYDVKM. V lost 4 bases to trimming and J lost 1 base; unmatched junction nucleotides: 3. The CDR3 has 15 residues. The CDR3 protein is CASSYRGGTNEKLFF. In nucleotides, the CDR3 is TGTGCCAGCAGTTACAGGGGTGGAACTAATGAAAAACTGTTTTTT.

The J gene is TRBJ2-7, the V gene TRBV18, with TRBD1 matching over 7 bases. Germline lookup yields CDR1 KGHSH and CDR2 LQKENI. The CDR3 spans 15 residues. After removal of 3 bases from V and 2 bases from J, the junction contained 7 bases not matched to a gene. This CDR3 reads CASSPKMGQPYEQYF. CDR3 DNA sequence: TGTGCCAGCTCACCGAAGATGGGACAGCCCTACGAGCAGTACTTC.

This chain joins TRBV29-1 and TRBJ2-5, with TRBD1 identical over 8 bases. V shed 6 bases and J 2 bases; nucleotides not matched to a gene: 11. Germline CDR1 and CDR2: SQVTM and ANQGSEA. This CDR3 has 15 residues. The CDR3 is CSVAGQGPKQETQYF. CDR3 nucleotide sequence: TGCAGCGTGGCAGGACAGGGCCCCAAACAAGAGACCCAGTACTTC.

The chain carries TRBV6-5 and TRBJ2-6, with D hard to call. With 6 bases removed from V and 0 bases from J, the gap between germline ends came to 9 bases. The CDR3 consists of 15 residues. Looked up from germline, CDR1 is MNHEY and CDR2 is SVGAGI. The CDR3 DNA is TGTGCCAGCAGCTCCACGGGCTCTGGGGCCAACGTCCTGACTTTC. It is translated as CASSSTGSGANVLTF.

The rearrangement joins TRBV28 to TRBJ2-7; 8 bases line up with TRBD1. Germline loops: CDR1 MDHEN, CDR2 SYDVKM. Trimming removed 6 bases from V and 3 bases from J; junction bases left unmatched: 10. The CDR3 runs to 15 residues. The CDR3 region is CASRPAGQGIYEQYF. CDR3 DNA sequence: TGTGCCAGCAGACCCGCCGGACAGGGAATCTACGAGCAGTACTTC.

This chain joins TRBV28 and TRBJ2-2, with D maybe TRBD2 (6 bases). CDR3 size: 12 residues. Looked up from germline, CDR1 is MDHEN and CDR2 is SYDVKM. V was pared by 11 bases and J by 6 bases, with 13 bases between. The CDR3 DNA sequence: TGTGCCGGCGGAGGGAAACCCGGGGAGCTGTTTTTT. Protein: CAGGGKPGELFF.

This sequence joins TRBV30 and TRBJ1-4; no reliable D call. V was cut by 8 bases and J by 2 bases, with 3 bases left in between. CDR3 length: 10 amino acids. The V gene's germline CDR1 is GTSNPN and CDR2 SVGIG (reference sequence). The CDR3 DNA sequence: TGTGCCGTTACTAATGAAAAACTGTTTTTT. This translates into CAVTNEKLFF.

The DNA of the CDR3 is TGTGCCAGCAGTCCGGGAGGGGCGGGGGGACCTGAAGCTTTCTTT. Protein: CASSPGGAGGPEAFF. This chain uses TRBV28 with TRBJ1-1; D might be TRBD1 (5 bases). V was shortened by 5 bases and J by 6 bases, with 19 bases between the two germline ends. In germline, CDR1 is MDHEN, CDR2 SYDVKM. The CDR3 contains 15 residues.

The gene calls are TRBV25-1 and TRBJ1-2, with 9 bases matching TRBD1. The CDR3 covers 13 residues. Trimming took 7 bases from V and 4 from J; bases not matched to a gene: 4. Germline CDR1 is MGHDK and CDR2 is SYGVNS. In nucleotides, the CDR3 is TGTGCCAGCACCCGGACAGGGGTCTATGGCTACACCTTC. This translates into CASTRTGVYGYTF.

The chain links TRBV10-3 to TRBJ2-5; no definite D call. Germline V gene data show CDR1 as ENHRY and CDR2 as SYGVKD. CDR3 length: 12 amino acids. V was clipped by 10 bases and J by 1 base, with 10 bases between them. In nucleotides, the CDR3 is TGTGCCACCGCCGACCTCCAAGAGACCCAGTACTTC. Protein: CATADLQETQYF.

The chain recombines TRBV28 with TRBJ1-4; 7 bases fit TRBD1. The ends lost 2 bases at V and 8 bases at J; junction bases unmatched: 8. The CDR3 is 15 amino acids. From germline, CDR1 is MDHEN and CDR2 SYDVKM. Here the CDR3 DNA reads TGTGCCAGCAGTTTAAGGAGGGGGCAGGGGGAAAAACTGTTTTTT. This encodes CASSLRRGQGEKLFF.

This sequence joins TRBV11-2 and TRBJ1-1; D ambiguous. Trimming removed 0 bases at V and 1 base at J, with 9 bases between. Germline loops: CDR1 SGHAT, CDR2 FQNNGV. The CDR3 spans 15 residues. The CDR3 loop reads CASSLESGGNTEAFF. DNA for the CDR3: TGTGCCAGCAGCTTAGAGAGCGGTGGGAACACTGAAGCTTTCTTT.

This chain links TRBV27 with TRBJ2-7; D might be TRBD2 (5 bases). The length of the CDR3 is 15 residues. The germline V and J ends were trimmed by 0 bases and 0 bases, with 9 bases remaining between them. Germline V gives CDR1 MNHEY, CDR2 SMNVEV (reference sequence). The CDR3 nucleotides are TGTGCCAGCAGTTTATCGAGTACTAGCTCCTACGAGCAGTACTTC. Translated: CASSLSSTSSYEQYF.

The CDR3 DNA sequence: TGTGCCAGCAGTTTAGGGCAGGGGGCCGACATTCAGTACTTC. Amino acid sequence: CASSLGQGADIQYF. The rearrangement joins TRBV27 to TRBJ2-4; 8 nucleotides line up with TRBD1. The CDR3 has 14 residues. J lost 8 bases, V lost 2 bases, and 5 bases had no gene match. CDR1 is MNHEY and CDR2 is SMNVEV in the germline V gene (reference sequence).

This chain connects TRBV5-4 to TRBJ2-1; TRBD1 agrees at 7 bases. This CDR3 is built from 15 residues. Germline V lookup: CDR1 SGHNT, CDR2 YYREEE (reference sequence). J lost 7 bases, V lost 3 bases, and 10 bases had no gene match. The CDR3 protein is CASSSNRGLENEQFF. Here the CDR3 DNA reads TGTGCCAGCAGCTCGAATAGGGGGCTAGAAAATGAGCAGTTCTTC.

The gene calls are TRBV18 and TRBJ1-3, with D hard to call. V was pared by 4 bases and J by 0 bases, with 10 bases between. This CDR3 has 15 residues. Germline CDR1 and CDR2: KGHSH and LQKENI. CDR3 DNA sequence: TGTGCCAGCTCACGGGCGGCGCTCTCTGGAAACACCATATATTTT. This translates into CASSRAALSGNTIYF.

The CDR3 loop reads CASSHPRRGGRAEAFF. CDR3 nucleotides: TGTGCCAGCAGCCACCCGAGGAGGGGGGGCAGGGCTGAAGCTTTCTTT. The chain recombines TRBV7-8 with TRBJ1-1; D is perhaps TRBD1 (6 bases). The CDR3 length is 16 residues. V lost 5 bases to trimming and J lost 6 bases, with 22 bases between them. From germline, CDR1 is SGHVS and CDR2 FQNEAQ.

The chain is built from TRBV6-4 and TRBJ2-7; no reliable D call. Germline assignment: CDR1 MRHNA and CDR2 SNTAGT. The CDR3 totals 11 residues. The ends were cut back, 2 bases at V and 12 bases at J, with 11 bases in the middle. The CDR3 DNA reads as TGTGCCAGCAGTGACGGCCTCCGGTGGTACTTC. It is translated as CASSDGLRWYF.

The chain is built from TRBV5-4 and TRBJ2-1, with D unresolved. Germline lookup yields CDR1 SGHNT and CDR2 YYREEE (reference sequence). V was pared by 5 bases and J by 4 bases, with 10 bases between. The CDR3 loop spans 13 amino acids. The DNA for the CDR3 is TGTGCCAGCAGGGCATACGAGTACAATGAGCAGTTCTTC. Translating it yields CASRAYEYNEQFF.

There are a few counts of this clone. The chain recombines TRBV6-5 with TRBJ2-5, with 8 bases identical to TRBD1. Germline-derived CDR1 and CDR2 are MNHEY and SVGAGI. V shed 6 bases and J 5 bases; nucleotides not matched to a gene: 8. The CDR3 totals 14 residues. The CDR3 region has the DNA TGTGCCAGCAGGCGCGACAGGGGCGGCGAGACCCAGTACTTC. It is translated as CASRRDRGGETQYF.

The table lists this clone with a few counts. V usage is TRBV7-9 and J usage is TRBJ2-2; D unresolved. CDR1 and CDR2 from the germline V gene are SEHNR and FQNEAQ (reference sequence). Between the trimmed V and J ends, which lost 4 bases and 4 bases, there was a span of 4 bases. The CDR3 has 12 amino acids. The CDR3 nucleotides are TGTGCCAGCAGCTCTCTCACCGGGGAGCTGTTTTTT. The encoded protein is CASSSLTGELFF.

The V and J genes are TRBV7-8 and TRBJ2-2; 12 nucleotides agree with TRBD2. The germline gives CDR1 SGHVS, CDR2 FQNEAQ. The CDR3 runs to 18 residues. V lost 8 bases, J lost 5 bases, and 15 bases stayed unmatched. The CDR3 here is CASLLYRTSGNQTGELFF. The CDR3 bases are TGTGCCAGCCTCTTATACCGGACTAGCGGGAATCAAACCGGGGAGCTGTTTTTT.

A note on this clone: Other DNA sequences of this sample code for an identical CDR3. This chain uses TRBV6-5 with TRBJ1-5; D gene ambiguous. This CDR3 is built from 11 residues. V was clipped by 5 bases and J by 7 bases, with 6 bases between them. Germline V gives CDR1 MNHEY, CDR2 SVGAGI. The CDR3 here is CASSEAQPQHF. In nucleotides, the CDR3 is TGTGCCAGCAGTGAAGCACAGCCCCAGCATTTT.

This sequence joins TRBV9 and TRBJ2-3; D not certain. The CDR3 is 13 residues long. The V and J ends lost 0 bases and 6 bases respectively, with 8 bases between them. The V gene's germline CDR1 is SGDLS and CDR2 YYNGEE. The CDR3 DNA reads as TGTGCCAGCAGCGTAGTTCGTGAGGATACGCAGTATTTT. This encodes CASSVVREDTQYF.

V usage is TRBV10-3 and J usage is TRBJ2-3; D is unresolved. There are 13 residues in the CDR3. Germline assignment: CDR1 ENHRY and CDR2 SYGVKD. Trimming cost V 3 bases and J 5 bases, with 9 bases left between them. This CDR3 reads CAISEVGVDTQYF. In nucleotides, the CDR3 is TGTGCCATCAGTGAAGTAGGAGTAGATACGCAGTATTTT.

The chain carries TRBV28 and TRBJ2-4; possibly TRBD2 for D (5 bases). Germline assignment: CDR1 MDHEN and CDR2 SYDVKM. V dropped 6 bases and J dropped 11 bases, with 11 bases sitting between them. CDR3 length: 11 residues. CDR3 protein: CASSLKEVQYF. CDR3 nucleotide sequence: TGTGCCAGCAGCCTTAAGGAGGTTCAGTACTTC.

This clone was found a few times. The V gene is TRBV5-1, the J gene TRBJ1-1; perhaps TRBD1 as D (5 bases). Trimming took 6 bases from V and 0 from J, leaving 18 bases between them. The length of the CDR3 is 16 residues. The V gene's germline CDR1 is SGHRS and CDR2 YFSETQ. In DNA, the CDR3 is TGCGCCAGCACCGAGGGGTCGGGGGTGATGAACACTGAAGCTTTCTTT. It yields the protein CASTEGSGVMNTEAFF.

The chain uses TRBV30 and TRBJ2-1, with 14 bases that match TRBD2. CDR3 length equals 17 residues. The germline gives CDR1 GTSNPN, CDR2 SVGIG (reference sequence). V shed 3 bases and J 2 bases; nucleotides not matched to a gene: 6. For the CDR3, the DNA is TGTGCCTGGAGGGGACTAGCGGGAGTCGGCCCCTACAATGAGCAGTTCTTC. Amino acid sequence: CAWRGLAGVGPYNEQFF.

CDR3 coding DNA: TGTGCCAGCACCCCAGGGGCTGGAGGGGCTTTCTTT. Its protein product is CASTPGAGGAFF. The chain has TRBV28 and TRBJ1-1, with D tentatively TRBD1 (6 bases). Looked up from germline, CDR1 is MDHEN and CDR2 is SYDVKM. V was clipped by 7 bases and J by 11 bases, with 17 bases between them. The CDR3 covers 12 residues.